Shown below are 11 T cell receptor beta chains from a single sample sequenced in a study of glioma-infiltrating T cells after dendritic cell vaccination. Stated time point: after dendritic cell vaccination, including at tumor progression/relapse. Measured with immunoSEQ multiplex PCR; TCRdb has only the in-frame clones, and not every one. This sample has fewer than 65,000 clones, with 89% found just once. The sequencing here drew on blood, taken after dendritic cell vaccination. All receptors derive from a human donor with glioblastoma.

This clone appeared a few times. The V gene is TRBV10-3, the J gene TRBJ1-2; 7 positions match TRBD1. The CDR3 is 13 amino acids. In germline, CDR1 is ENHRY, CDR2 SYGVKD. The V and J ends lost 5 bases and 4 bases, in that order; junction bases with no gene match: 4. The CDR3 DNA reads as TGTGCCATCAGTCGACAGGGCTCCTATGGCTACACCTTC. This gives the protein CAISRQGSYGYTF.

The V call is TRBV30, the J call TRBJ2-1, with 9 bases aligning to TRBD2. CDR1 GTSNPN and CDR2 SVGIG come from the germline V gene (reference sequence). The V and J ends lost 0 bases and 3 bases, in that order; junction bases with no gene match: 9. The CDR3 has 17 amino acids. The CDR3 DNA sequence: TGTGCCTGGAGTGTGCCTCCCCAACTAGCGGGCTACAATGAGCAGTTCTTC. Residues: CAWSVPPQLAGYNEQFF.

The chain joins TRBV7-9 to TRBJ1-1; perhaps TRBD1 as D (6 bases). V lost 5 bases to trimming and J lost 2 bases, with 12 bases between them. CDR1 and CDR2 (germline): SEHNR, FQNEAQ (reference sequence). This CDR3 comprises 14 residues. CDR3 residues: CASSIQQGNTEAFF. The CDR3 DNA reads as TGTGCCAGCAGCATCCAACAGGGAAACACTGAAGCTTTCTTT.

The genes are TRBV5-4 and TRBJ2-1; 8 nucleotides align to TRBD1. Trimming took 2 bases from V and 9 from J; bases not matched to a gene: 1. Germline V lookup: CDR1 SGHNT, CDR2 YYREEE (reference sequence). The CDR3 has 12 amino acids. The CDR3 here is CASSFTGGEQFF. CDR3 in DNA: TGTGCCAGCAGCTTTACAGGGGGTGAGCAGTTCTTC. The full variable domain, completed using reference TRBV5-4 and TRBJ2-1, is ETGVTQSPTHLIKTRGQQVTLRCSSQSGHNTVSWYQQALGQGPQFIFQYYREEENGRGNFPPRFSGLQFPNYSSELNVNALELDDSALYLCASSFTGGEQFFGPGTRLTVL.

This chain connects TRBV7-2 to TRBJ1-1, with D perhaps TRBD1 (6 bases). This CDR3 is 13 amino acids long. Germline CDR1 and CDR2: SGHTA and FQGNSA. V was clipped by 5 bases and J by 4 bases, with 11 bases between them. The CDR3 reads CASSAGAVTEAFF. The CDR3 DNA is TGTGCCAGCAGCGCAGGGGCCGTCACTGAAGCTTTCTTT.

V and J are TRBV7-3 and TRBJ2-3, with 7 bases aligning to TRBD2. V trimming: 5 bases; J trimming: 4 bases; junction bases outside the gene matches: 9. In germline, CDR1 is SGHTA, CDR2 FQGTGA. CDR3 length: 15 residues. This CDR3 reads CASSRSGGRADTQYF. In DNA, the CDR3 is TGTGCCAGCAGCAGGTCCGGCGGGAGAGCAGATACGCAGTATTTT.

This chain links TRBV7-9 with TRBJ2-1, with TRBD1 matching 7 bases. The length of the CDR3 is 16 residues. Looked up from germline, CDR1 is SEHNR and CDR2 is FQNEAQ (reference sequence). Trimming removed 4 bases from V and 11 bases from J; junction bases left unmatched: 17. Written as DNA, the CDR3 is TGTGCCAGCAGCTGGTCGGGACAGCAGTCAACAATGAAGCAGTTCTTC. Its translation: CASSWSGQQSTMKQFF.

This chain uses TRBV28 with TRBJ1-5, with D tentatively TRBD1 (6 bases). The CDR3 is 16 amino acids. The germline gives CDR1 MDHEN, CDR2 SYDVKM. With 8 bases removed from V and 7 bases from J, the gap between germline ends came to 24 bases. CDR3 nucleotides: TGTGCCAGCGGACAACTCGGGACACTTCCACGGCAGCCCCAGCATTTT. Its translation: CASGQLGTLPRQPQHF.

V usage is TRBV10-3 and J usage is TRBJ1-1; weak D call: TRBD1 (5 bases). Per germline, CDR1 ENHRY and CDR2 SYGVKD. V was shortened by 11 bases and J by 3 bases, with 13 bases between the two germline ends. This CDR3 is 12 amino acids long. The CDR3 protein is CAAGVGDTEAFF. CDR3 coding DNA: TGTGCCGCGGGGGTCGGGGACACTGAAGCTTTCTTT.

The CDR3 spells CASQGETFYSYEQYF. In DNA form, the CDR3 reads TGTGCCAGCCAGGGGGAGACCTTTTACTCCTACGAGCAGTACTTC. The genes are TRBV6-1 and TRBJ2-7, with 7 bases fitting TRBD1. CDR1 MNHNS and CDR2 SASEGT come from the germline V gene. After removal of 8 bases from V and 0 bases from J, the junction contained 10 bases not matched to a gene. The CDR3 runs to 15 residues.

The chain carries TRBV25-1 and TRBJ1-5; no clear D. From germline, CDR1 is MGHDK and CDR2 SYGVNS. The V end was cut by 1 base, the J end by 0 bases, with 13 bases between. CDR3 length: 17 amino acids. The CDR3 DNA reads TGTGCCAGCAGTGAATTTGGAGCGTCGGATAGCAATCAGCCCCAGCATTTT. It encodes CASSEFGASDSNQPQHF. The whole variable domain, remainder taken from reference TRBV25-1 and TRBJ1-5, is EADIYQTPRYLVIGTGKKITLECSQTMGHDKMYWYQQDPGMELHLIHYSYGVNSTEKGDLSSESTVSRIRTEHFPLTLESARPSHTSQYLCASSEFGASDSNQPQHFGDGTRLSIL.